The entry below describes one T cell receptor beta chain. Germline V gene data show CDR1 as SGHRS and CDR2 as YFSETQ. The CDR3 is 16 residues long. Germline trimming cut 0 bases from V and 4 bases from J; bases unmatched to any gene: 6. The assay was immunoSEQ multiplex PCR, and TCRdb's table has in-frame clones only and misses some. The repertoire holds fewer than 350,000 clones, with nearly 90% as singletons. This entry comes from a study of blood T cell repertoires in COVID-19. The TCR comes from a man aged 18 to 35 with active or convalescent COVID-19. The chain combines TRBV5-1 with TRBJ2-3; 9 bases are a match to TRBD2. Sequencing used peripheral blood. The CDR3 DNA is TGCGCCAGCAGCTTGGAGGCGGGGGGGCAATCAGATACGCAGTATTTT. Its translation is CASSLEAGGQSDTQYF.